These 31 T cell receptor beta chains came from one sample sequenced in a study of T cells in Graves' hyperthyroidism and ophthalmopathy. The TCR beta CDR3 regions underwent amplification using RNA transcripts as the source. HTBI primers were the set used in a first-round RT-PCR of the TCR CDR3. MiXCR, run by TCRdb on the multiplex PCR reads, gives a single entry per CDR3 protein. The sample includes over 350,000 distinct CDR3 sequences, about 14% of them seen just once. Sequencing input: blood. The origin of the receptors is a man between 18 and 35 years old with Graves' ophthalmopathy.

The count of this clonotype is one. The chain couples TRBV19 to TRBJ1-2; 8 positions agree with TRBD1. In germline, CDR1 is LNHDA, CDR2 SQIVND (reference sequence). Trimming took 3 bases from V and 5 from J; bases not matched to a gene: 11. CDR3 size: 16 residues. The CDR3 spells CASSISGQGAGYGYTF. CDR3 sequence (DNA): TGTGCCAGTAGTATTAGCGGTCAGGGGGCTGGGTATGGCTACACCTTC.

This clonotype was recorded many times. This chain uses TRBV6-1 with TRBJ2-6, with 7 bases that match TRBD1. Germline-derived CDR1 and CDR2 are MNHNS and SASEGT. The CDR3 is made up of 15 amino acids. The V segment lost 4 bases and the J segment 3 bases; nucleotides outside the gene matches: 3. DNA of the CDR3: TGTGCCAGCAGTGCACAGGGGCTTGGGGCCAACGTCCTGACTTTC. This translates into CASSAQGLGANVLTF.

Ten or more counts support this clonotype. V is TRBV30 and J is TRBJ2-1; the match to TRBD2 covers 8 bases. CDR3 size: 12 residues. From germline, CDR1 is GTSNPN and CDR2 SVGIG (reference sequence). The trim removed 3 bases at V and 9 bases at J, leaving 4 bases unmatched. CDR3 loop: CAWRGLGFEQFF. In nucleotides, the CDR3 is TGTGCCTGGAGGGGACTAGGTTTTGAGCAGTTCTTC.

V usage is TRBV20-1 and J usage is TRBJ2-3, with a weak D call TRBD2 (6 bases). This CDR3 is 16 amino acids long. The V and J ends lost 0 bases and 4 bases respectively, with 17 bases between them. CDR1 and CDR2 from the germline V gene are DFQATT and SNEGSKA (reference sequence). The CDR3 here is CSARERLARFSDTQYF. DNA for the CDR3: TGCAGTGCTAGAGAGAGGCTAGCGAGATTTTCAGATACGCAGTATTTT.

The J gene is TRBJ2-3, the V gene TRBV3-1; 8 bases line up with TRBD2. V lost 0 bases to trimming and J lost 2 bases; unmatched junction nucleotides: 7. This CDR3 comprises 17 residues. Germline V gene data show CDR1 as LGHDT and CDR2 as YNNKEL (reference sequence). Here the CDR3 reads CASSQDPGSGVTDTQYF. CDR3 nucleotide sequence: TGTGCCAGCAGCCAAGATCCGGGTAGCGGGGTCACAGATACGCAGTATTTT.

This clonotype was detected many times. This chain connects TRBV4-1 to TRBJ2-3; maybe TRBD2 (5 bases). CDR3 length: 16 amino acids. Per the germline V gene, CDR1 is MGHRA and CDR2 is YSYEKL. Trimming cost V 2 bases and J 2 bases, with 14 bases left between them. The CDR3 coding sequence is TGCGCCAGCAGCCAACGGACTGGAGACGTCACAGATACGCAGTATTTT. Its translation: CASSQRTGDVTDTQYF.

The CDR3 spells CASRPLAGGTDTQYF. In DNA form, the CDR3 reads TGTGCCAGCAGGCCACTAGCGGGTGGGACAGATACGCAGTATTTT. The chain employs TRBV6-1 and TRBJ2-3; 9 bases map to TRBD2. The CDR3 loop spans 15 amino acids. Per the germline V gene, CDR1 is MNHNS and CDR2 is SASEGT. V was pared by 6 bases and J by 3 bases, with 7 bases of the junction left unmatched.

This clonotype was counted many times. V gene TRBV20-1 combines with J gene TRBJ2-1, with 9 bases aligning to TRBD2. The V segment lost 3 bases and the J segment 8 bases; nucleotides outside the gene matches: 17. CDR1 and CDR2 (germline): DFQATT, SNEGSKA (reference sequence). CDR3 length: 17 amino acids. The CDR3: CSASLGAVSGRGDEQFF. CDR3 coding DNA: TGCAGTGCTAGTCTTGGGGCGGTTAGCGGGAGAGGCGATGAGCAGTTCTTC.

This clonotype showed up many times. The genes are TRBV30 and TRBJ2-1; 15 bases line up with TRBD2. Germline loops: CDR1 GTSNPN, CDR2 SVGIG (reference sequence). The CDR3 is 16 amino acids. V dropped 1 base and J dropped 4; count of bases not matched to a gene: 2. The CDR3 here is CAWSEGLAGGYNEQFF. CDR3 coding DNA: TGTGCCTGGAGTGAAGGACTAGCGGGAGGGTACAATGAGCAGTTCTTC.

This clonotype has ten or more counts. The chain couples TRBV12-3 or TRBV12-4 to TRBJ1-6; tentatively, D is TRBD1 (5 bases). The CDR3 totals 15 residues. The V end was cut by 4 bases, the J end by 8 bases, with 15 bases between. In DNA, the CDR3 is TGTGCCAGCAGTTCAGCCCCCGGAGGGGATTCACCCCTCCACTTT. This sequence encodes CASSSAPGGDSPLHF.

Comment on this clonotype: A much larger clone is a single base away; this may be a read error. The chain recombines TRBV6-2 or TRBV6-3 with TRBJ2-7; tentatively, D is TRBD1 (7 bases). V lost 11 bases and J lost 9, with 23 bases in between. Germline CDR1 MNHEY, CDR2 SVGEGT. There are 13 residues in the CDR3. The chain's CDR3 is CAVKTGQEGGQYF. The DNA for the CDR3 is TGTGCCGTCAAGACAGGGCAGGAGGGAGGGCAGTACTTC.

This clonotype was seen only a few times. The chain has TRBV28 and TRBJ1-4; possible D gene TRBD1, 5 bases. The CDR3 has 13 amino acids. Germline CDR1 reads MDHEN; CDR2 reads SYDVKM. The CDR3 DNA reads TGTGCTATCGCGACGCAGGGTAATGAAAAACTGTTTTTT. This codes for CAIATQGNEKLFF.

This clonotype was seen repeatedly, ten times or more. The CDR3 coding sequence is TGTGCCAGCAGTTTATCGTCTAGCGGTGAGACCCAGTACTTC. It yields the protein CASSLSSSGETQYF. The V gene is TRBV27, the J gene TRBJ2-5, with 7 bases lining up with TRBD2. Unmatched junction bases numbered 3, after V lost 0 bases and J lost 5 bases. This CDR3 has 14 residues. CDR1 MNHEY and CDR2 SMNVEV come from the germline V gene (reference sequence).

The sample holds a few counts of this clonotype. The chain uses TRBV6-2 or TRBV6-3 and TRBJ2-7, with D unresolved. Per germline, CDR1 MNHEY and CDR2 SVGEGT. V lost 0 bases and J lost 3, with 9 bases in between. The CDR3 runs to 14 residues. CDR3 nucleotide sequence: TGTGCCAGCAGTTACTCGCCAGGAGACTACGAGCAGTACTTC. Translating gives CASSYSPGDYEQYF.

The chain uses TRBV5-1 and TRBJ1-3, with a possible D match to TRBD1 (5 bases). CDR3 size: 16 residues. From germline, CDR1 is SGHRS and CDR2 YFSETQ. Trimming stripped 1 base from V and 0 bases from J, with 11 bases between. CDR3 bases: TGCGCCAGCAGCTTGACCCGACAGAGCTCTGGAAACACCATATATTTT. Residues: CASSLTRQSSGNTIYF.

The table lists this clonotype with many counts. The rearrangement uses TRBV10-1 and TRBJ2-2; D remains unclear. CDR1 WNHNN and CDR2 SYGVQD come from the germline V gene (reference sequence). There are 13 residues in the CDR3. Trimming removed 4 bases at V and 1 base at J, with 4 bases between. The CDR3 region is CASSAQNTGELFF. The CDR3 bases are TGCGCCAGCAGTGCTCAGAACACCGGGGAGCTGTTTTTT.

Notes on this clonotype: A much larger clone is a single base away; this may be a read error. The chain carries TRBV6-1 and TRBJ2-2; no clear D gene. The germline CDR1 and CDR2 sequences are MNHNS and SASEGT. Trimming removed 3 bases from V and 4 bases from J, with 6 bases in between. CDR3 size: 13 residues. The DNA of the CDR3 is TGTGCCAGCAGTGAGTTGATCACCGGGGAGCTGTTTTTT. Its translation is CASSELITGELFF.

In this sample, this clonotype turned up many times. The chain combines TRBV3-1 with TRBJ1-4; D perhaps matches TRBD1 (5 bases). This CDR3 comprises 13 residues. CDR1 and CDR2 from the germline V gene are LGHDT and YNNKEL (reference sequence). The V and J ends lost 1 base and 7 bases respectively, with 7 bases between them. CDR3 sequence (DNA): TGTGCCAGCAGCCAAGCTGGGGGTGAAAAACTGTTTTTT. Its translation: CASSQAGGEKLFF.

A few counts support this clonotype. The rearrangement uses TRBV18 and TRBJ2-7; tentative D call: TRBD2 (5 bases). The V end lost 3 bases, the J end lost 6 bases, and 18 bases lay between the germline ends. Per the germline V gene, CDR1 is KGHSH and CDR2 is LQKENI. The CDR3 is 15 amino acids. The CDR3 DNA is TGTGCCAGCTCACCTGCGCAAGGGTGGGAGCTCGAGCAGTACTTC. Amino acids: CASSPAQGWELEQYF.

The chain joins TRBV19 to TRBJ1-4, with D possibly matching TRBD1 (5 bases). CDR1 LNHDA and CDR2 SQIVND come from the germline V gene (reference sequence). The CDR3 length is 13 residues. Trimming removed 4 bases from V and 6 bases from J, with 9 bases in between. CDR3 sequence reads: CASSNSGYEKLFF. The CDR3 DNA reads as TGTGCCAGTAGTAACTCAGGGTATGAAAAACTGTTTTTT.

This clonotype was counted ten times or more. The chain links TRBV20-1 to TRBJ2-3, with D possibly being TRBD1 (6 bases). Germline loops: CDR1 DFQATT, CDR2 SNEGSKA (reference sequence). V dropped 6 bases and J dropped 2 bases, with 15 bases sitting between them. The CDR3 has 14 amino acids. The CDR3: CSATRDIYTDTQYF. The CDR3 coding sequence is TGCAGTGCGACCCGGGACATATACACAGATACGCAGTATTTT.

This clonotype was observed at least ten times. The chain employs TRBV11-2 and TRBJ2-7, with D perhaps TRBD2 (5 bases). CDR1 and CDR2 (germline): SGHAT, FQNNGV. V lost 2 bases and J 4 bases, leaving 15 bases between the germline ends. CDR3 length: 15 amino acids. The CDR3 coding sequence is TGTGCCAGCAGCTTATCCTCCGGGGTCGCTTACGAGCAGTACTTC. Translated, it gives CASSLSSGVAYEQYF.

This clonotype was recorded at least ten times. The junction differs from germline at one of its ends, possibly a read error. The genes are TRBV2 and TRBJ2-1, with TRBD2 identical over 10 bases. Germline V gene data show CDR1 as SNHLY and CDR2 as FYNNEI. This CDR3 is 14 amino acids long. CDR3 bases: TGTGCCAGCAGGGAAGCGGGAGGGATGAATGAGCAGTTCTTC. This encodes CASREAGGMNEQFF.

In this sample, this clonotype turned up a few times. The CDR3: CATSGGQRPNQPQHF. DNA of the CDR3: TGTGCCACCAGTGGGGGACAGCGACCCAATCAGCCCCAGCATTTT. The J gene is TRBJ1-5, the V gene TRBV24-1, with 7 bases aligning to TRBD1. The germline V gene has CDR1 KGHDR and CDR2 SFDVKD. Trimming at V came to 5 bases and at J to 3 bases, leaving 6 bases not matched to a gene. The CDR3 covers 15 residues.

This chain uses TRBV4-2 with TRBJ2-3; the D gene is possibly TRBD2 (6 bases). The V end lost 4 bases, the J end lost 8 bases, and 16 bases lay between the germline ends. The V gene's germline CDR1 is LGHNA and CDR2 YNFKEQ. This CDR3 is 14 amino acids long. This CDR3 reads CASSPDLSGGTQYF. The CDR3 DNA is TGTGCCAGCAGCCCCGATCTATCCGGGGGTACGCAGTATTTT.

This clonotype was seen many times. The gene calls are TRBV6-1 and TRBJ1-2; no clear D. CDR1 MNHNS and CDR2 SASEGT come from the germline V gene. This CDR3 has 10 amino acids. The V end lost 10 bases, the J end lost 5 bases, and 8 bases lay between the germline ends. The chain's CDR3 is CATKNYGYTF. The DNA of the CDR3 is TGTGCCACCAAGAATTATGGCTACACCTTC.

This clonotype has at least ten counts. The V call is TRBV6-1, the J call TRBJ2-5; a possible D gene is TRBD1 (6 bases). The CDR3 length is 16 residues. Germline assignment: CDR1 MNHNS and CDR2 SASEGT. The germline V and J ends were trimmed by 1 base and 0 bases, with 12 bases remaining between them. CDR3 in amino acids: CASSEVERGYQETQYF. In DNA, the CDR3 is TGTGCCAGCAGTGAAGTAGAGAGGGGGTACCAAGAGACCCAGTACTTC.

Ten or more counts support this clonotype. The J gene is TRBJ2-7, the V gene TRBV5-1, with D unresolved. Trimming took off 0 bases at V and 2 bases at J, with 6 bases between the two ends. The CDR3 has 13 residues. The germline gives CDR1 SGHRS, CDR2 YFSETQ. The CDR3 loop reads CASSLDYPYEQYF. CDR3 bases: TGCGCCAGCAGCTTGGACTACCCCTACGAGCAGTACTTC. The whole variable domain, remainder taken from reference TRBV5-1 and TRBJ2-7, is KAGVTQTPRYLIKTRGQQVTLSCSPISGHRSVSWYQQTPGQGLQFLFEYFSETQRNKGNFPGRFSGRQFSNSRSEMNVSTLELGDSALYLCASSLDYPYEQYFGPGTRLTVT.

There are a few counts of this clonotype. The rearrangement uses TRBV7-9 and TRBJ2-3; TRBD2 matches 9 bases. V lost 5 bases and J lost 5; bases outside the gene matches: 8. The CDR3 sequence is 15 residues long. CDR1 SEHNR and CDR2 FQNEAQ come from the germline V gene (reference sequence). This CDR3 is CASSLKAGGRDTQYF. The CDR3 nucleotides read TGTGCCAGCAGCCTAAAAGCGGGGGGCCGAGATACGCAGTATTTT.

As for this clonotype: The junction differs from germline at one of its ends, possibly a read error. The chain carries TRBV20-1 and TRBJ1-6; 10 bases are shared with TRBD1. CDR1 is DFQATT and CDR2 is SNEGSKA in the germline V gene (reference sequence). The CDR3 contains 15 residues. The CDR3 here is CSAGDRGRGSSPLHF. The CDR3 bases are TGCAGTGCTGGAGACAGGGGGCGCGGTTCTTCACCCCTCCACTTT.

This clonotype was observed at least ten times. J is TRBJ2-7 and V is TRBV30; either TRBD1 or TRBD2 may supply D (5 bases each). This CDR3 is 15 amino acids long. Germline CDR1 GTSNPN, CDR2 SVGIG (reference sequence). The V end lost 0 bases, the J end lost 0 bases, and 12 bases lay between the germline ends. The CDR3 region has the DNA TGTGCCTGGAGTGTGAGGGGTTCCCCCTCCTACGAGCAGTACTTC. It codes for CAWSVRGSPSYEQYF.